This T cell receptor (beta chain) came from a study of cytomegalovirus exposure and HLA in healthy donors. Study background: An earlier analysis identified 120 million or so unique TCR beta sequences in some 180 million T cells.

This clone was observed a handful of times. The antigen remains unidentified. Other DNA sequences from this sample encode an identical CDR3 as well. Researchers ran the PCR with 60 Vbeta and 13 Jbeta primers. Libraries were prepared by immunoSEQ multiplex PCR; TCRdb keeps only in-frame clonotypes and omits some of them. This sample has 150,000 to 200,000 clones, with about 73% found just once. Whole-study results and caveats: When presence/absence was analysed, sequencing depth was taken to be roughly uniform across donors. The study listed around 150 cytomegalovirus-associated TCR beta chains. Specificity of a few CMV-associated chains for CMV antigens was verified in vitro.

V was cut by 0 bases and J by 3 bases, with 9 bases left in between. This CDR3 contains 14 residues. In germline, CDR1 is SGHRS, CDR2 YFSETQ. The TCR originated in a woman in her forties or fifties in good health and CMV-seropositive. The chain is built from TRBV5-1 and TRBJ1-1, with D perhaps matching TRBD1 (5 bases). The material sequenced was PBMCs. CDR3 sequence: CASSLAGGYTEAFF. CDR3 DNA sequence: TGCGCCAGCAGCTTGGCCGGGGGGTACACTGAAGCTTTCTTT.